A single sample is the source of the 13 T cell receptor beta chains below, sequenced in a study of regulatory T cells in long-lasting Graves disease. Arm-PCR with iRepertoire HTBI primers amplified the CDR3 regions for these TCR beta libraries. TCRdb passed the multiplex PCR reads through MiXCR, listing each CDR3 protein once. The sample carries around 460,000 distinct CDR3 sequences, about a fifth recorded once. Described time point: persistent/refractory GD, antithyroid drugs over 5 years with positive TRAb. Researchers made the TCR library from RNA that was extracted from PBMCs. This sample comprised peripheral blood mononuclear cells (PBMCs), obtained when the disease was refractory, from a patient treated with antithyroid drugs. Receptor source: a female donor with Graves disease.

This clonotype was seen a few times. The chain couples TRBV27 to TRBJ1-5; D unresolved. Trimming pared 4 bases from V and 5 bases from J, leaving 18 bases between. Germline-derived CDR1 and CDR2 are MNHEY and SMNVEV (reference sequence). This CDR3 spans 16 amino acids. CDR3 sequence (DNA): TGTGCCAGCAGTTCCCGTGGGCTGGGAGGGTATCAGCCCCAGCATTTT. It codes for CASSSRGLGGYQPQHF.

The chain uses TRBV2 and TRBJ1-2, with D unresolved. Germline V CDR1 and CDR2: SNHLY, FYNNEI. V was clipped by 2 bases and J by 1 base, with 8 bases between them. The CDR3 is 14 residues long. The CDR3 DNA is TGTGCCAGCAGTGAATCACAGTTTAACTATGGCTACACCTTC. It is translated as CASSESQFNYGYTF.

This clonotype was counted only a few times. This rearrangement joins TRBV27 to TRBJ2-7; D tentatively fits TRBD1 or TRBD2 (5 bases each). The CDR3 sequence is 14 residues long. Trimming pared 6 bases from V and 0 bases from J, leaving 12 bases between. CDR1 and CDR2 (germline): MNHEY, SMNVEV (reference sequence). This chain's CDR3 is CASSPGDLSYEQYF. CDR3 bases: TGTGCCAGCAGCCCCGGGGACCTCTCCTACGAGCAGTACTTC.

This clonotype appeared many times. The chain has TRBV6-9 and TRBJ1-5; 8 bases fit TRBD1. Trimming took 3 bases from V and 3 from J; bases not matched to a gene: 7. Germline lookup yields CDR1 MNHGY and CDR2 SVAAGI. The CDR3 contains 16 residues. In DNA form, the CDR3 reads TGTGCCAGCAGTTACCCGACAGGGGCGGACAATCAGCCCCAGCATTTT. Its translation: CASSYPTGADNQPQHF.

Here the CDR3 reads CASTRGRGEQFF. CDR3 sequence (DNA): TGTGCCAGCACCCGTGGACGGGGCGAGCAGTTCTTC. The chain employs TRBV6-1 and TRBJ2-1; the D call may be TRBD1 or TRBD2 (5 bases each). The germline V gene has CDR1 MNHNS and CDR2 SASEGT. The CDR3 length is 12 residues. V was cut by 7 bases and J by 10 bases, with 14 bases left in between.

The chain combines TRBV28 with TRBJ1-1, with a weak D call TRBD1 (5 bases). CDR1 is MDHEN and CDR2 is SYDVKM in the germline V gene. Trimming removed 7 bases at V and 5 bases at J, with 14 bases between. The CDR3 runs 13 residues. The CDR3 DNA sequence: TGTGCCAGCACCTCAGGGAGGTGGACTGAAGCTTTCTTT. Amino acids: CASTSGRWTEAFF.

This clonotype was seen a handful of times. This chain links TRBV3-1 with TRBJ1-2; the D gene is possibly TRBD1 (6 bases). V lost 5 bases and J lost 4, with 17 bases in between. CDR3 length: 15 amino acids. Germline CDR1 LGHDT, CDR2 YNNKEL (reference sequence). The CDR3 loop reads CASSTRTASFYGYTF. The DNA for the CDR3 is TGTGCCAGCAGCACTAGGACAGCCTCTTTCTATGGCTACACCTTC.

With respect to this clonotype: The junction and the germline gene differ at one end; a read error may be behind it. V and J are TRBV7-7 and TRBJ2-5; 7 bases fit TRBD1. CDR3 length equals 16 residues. Germline CDR1 is SSHAT and CDR2 is FNYEAQ (reference sequence). The CDR3 DNA reads as TGTGCTAGCAGCTTTTCCCGACAGGGCGGGTCAGAGACCCAGTACTTC. The encoded protein is CASSFSRQGGSETQYF. Full variable domain (outside the CDR3, taken from reference TRBV7-7 and TRBJ2-5): GAGVSQSPRYKVTKRGQDVTLRCDPISSHATLYWYQQALGQGPEFLTYFNYEAQPDKSGLPSDRFSAERPEGSISTLTIQRTEQRDSAMYRCASSFSRQGGSETQYFGPGTRLLVL.

This chain joins TRBV19 and TRBJ1-5; D gene ambiguous. The CDR3 totals 14 residues. CDR1 and CDR2 from the germline V gene are LNHDA and SQIVND (reference sequence). V was cut by 3 bases and J by 0 bases, with 6 bases left in between. CDR3 bases: TGTGCCAGTAGTATTCAGTTTAGCAATCAGCCCCAGCATTTT. It encodes CASSIQFSNQPQHF.

The J gene is TRBJ2-1, the V gene TRBV27; D unresolved. CDR3 length: 14 amino acids. Trimming shortened V by 2 bases and J by 0 bases, and 5 bases separated the two germline ends. CDR1 and CDR2 (germline): MNHEY, SMNVEV (reference sequence). The CDR3 nucleotides read TGTGCCAGCAGTTTAGCTGGCTCCTACAATGAGCAGTTCTTC. Amino acid sequence: CASSLAGSYNEQFF.

This clonotype was detected ten times or more. V is TRBV7-8 and J is TRBJ1-1; D unclear. The germline CDR1 and CDR2 sequences are SGHVS and FQNEAQ. Trimming removed 1 base at V and 5 bases at J, with 11 bases between. There are 14 residues in the CDR3. CDR3 sequence: CASSLEGGWTEAFF. CDR3 sequence (DNA): TGTGCCAGCAGCTTAGAAGGAGGCTGGACTGAAGCTTTCTTT.

This clonotype was seen a handful of times. The chain joins TRBV5-1 to TRBJ1-6; D might be TRBD1 (6 bases). V lost 3 bases to trimming and J lost 5 bases, with 12 bases between them. The germline gives CDR1 SGHRS, CDR2 YFSETQ. This CDR3 spans 15 amino acids. CDR3 region: CASSSGTPNNSPLHF. For the CDR3, the DNA is TGCGCCAGCAGCTCAGGGACACCTAATAATTCACCCCTCCACTTT.

Many counts were recorded for this clonotype. The chain is built from TRBV29-1 and TRBJ1-5, with D unresolved. Germline V lookup: CDR1 SQVTM, CDR2 ANQGSEA. The CDR3 totals 13 residues. V was cut by 4 bases and J by 0 bases, with 7 bases left in between. Here the CDR3 DNA reads TGCAGCGTTGGAGGCGATAGCAATCAGCCCCAGCATTTT. As protein: CSVGGDSNQPQHF.